This T cell receptor (beta chain) was found in a study of blood T cell repertoires in COVID-19. As for the study in general: The study drew acute and convalescent COVID-19 samples from the United States, Italy and Spain.

V lost 5 bases to trimming and J lost 2 bases, with 13 bases between them. The CDR3 covers 14 residues. CDR1 is SEHNR, CDR2 FQNEAQ, per germline (reference sequence). This clone appeared a few times. Clones were read by immunoSEQ multiplex PCR, and TCRdb kept only the in-frame ones, dropping some. The sample carries about 230,000 clones, 83% recorded once. This sequence originates from a woman aged 45-65 years with acute or convalescent COVID-19. The chain joins TRBV7-9 to TRBJ2-7; D may be TRBD1 (6 bases). Sequenced input: peripheral blood. The CDR3: CASSNAGEPYEQYF. The CDR3 nucleotides read TGTGCCAGCAGCAACGCAGGGGAACCCTACGAGCAGTACTTC.